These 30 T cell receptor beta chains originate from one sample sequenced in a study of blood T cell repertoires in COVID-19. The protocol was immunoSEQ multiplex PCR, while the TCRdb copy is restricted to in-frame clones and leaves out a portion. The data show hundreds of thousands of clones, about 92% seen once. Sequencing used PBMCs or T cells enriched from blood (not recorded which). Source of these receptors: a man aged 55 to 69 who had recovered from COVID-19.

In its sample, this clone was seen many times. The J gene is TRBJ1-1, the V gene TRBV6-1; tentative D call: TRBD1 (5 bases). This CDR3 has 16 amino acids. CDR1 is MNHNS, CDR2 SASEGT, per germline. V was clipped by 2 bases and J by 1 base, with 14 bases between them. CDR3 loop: CASSERLGVGNTEAFF. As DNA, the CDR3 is TGTGCCAGCAGTGAACGGTTAGGGGTCGGGAACACTGAAGCTTTCTTT.

CDR3 bases: TGTGCCATCACCATGGGGGGAACCTACAATGAGCAGTTCTTC. It yields the protein CAITMGGTYNEQFF. The chain links TRBV10-3 to TRBJ2-1; D might be TRBD2 (6 bases). Per germline, CDR1 ENHRY and CDR2 SYGVKD. The CDR3 has 14 residues. The V gene lost 7 bases and the J gene lost 2 bases, with 12 bases spanning the gap.

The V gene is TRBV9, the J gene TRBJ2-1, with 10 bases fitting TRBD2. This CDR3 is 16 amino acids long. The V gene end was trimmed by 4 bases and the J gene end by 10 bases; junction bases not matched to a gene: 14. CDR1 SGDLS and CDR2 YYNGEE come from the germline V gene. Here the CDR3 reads CASSPRLAGGKGEQFF. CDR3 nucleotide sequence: TGTGCCAGCAGCCCTCGGTTAGCGGGAGGCAAGGGCGAGCAGTTCTTC.

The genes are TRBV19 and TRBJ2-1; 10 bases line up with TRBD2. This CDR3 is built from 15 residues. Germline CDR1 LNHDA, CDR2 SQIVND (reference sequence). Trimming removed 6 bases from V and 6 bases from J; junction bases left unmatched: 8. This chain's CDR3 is CASRGTSGIINEQFF. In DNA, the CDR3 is TGTGCCAGTAGGGGAACTAGCGGGATAATCAATGAGCAGTTCTTC.

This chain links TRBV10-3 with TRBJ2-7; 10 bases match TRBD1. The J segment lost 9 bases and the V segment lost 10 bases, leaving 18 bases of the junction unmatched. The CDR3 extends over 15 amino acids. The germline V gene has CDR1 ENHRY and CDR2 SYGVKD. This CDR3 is CATRLGTGEWVGQYF. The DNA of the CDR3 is TGTGCCACGCGGTTAGGGACAGGGGAATGGGTGGGGCAGTACTTC.

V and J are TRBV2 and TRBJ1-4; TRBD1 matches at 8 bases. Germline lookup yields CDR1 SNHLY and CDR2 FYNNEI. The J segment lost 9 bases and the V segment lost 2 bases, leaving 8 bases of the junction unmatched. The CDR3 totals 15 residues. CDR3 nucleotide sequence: TGTGCCAGCAGTGAAAGGGCGAGACAGGGGCAAAAACTGTTTTTT. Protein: CASSERARQGQKLFF.

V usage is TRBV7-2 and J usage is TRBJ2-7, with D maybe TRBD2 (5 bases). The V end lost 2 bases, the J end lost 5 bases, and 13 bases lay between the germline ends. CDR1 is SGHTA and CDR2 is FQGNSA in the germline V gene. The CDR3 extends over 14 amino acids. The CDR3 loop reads CASSLQPGSHEQYF. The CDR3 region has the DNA TGTGCCAGCAGCTTACAACCGGGGTCCCACGAGCAGTACTTC.

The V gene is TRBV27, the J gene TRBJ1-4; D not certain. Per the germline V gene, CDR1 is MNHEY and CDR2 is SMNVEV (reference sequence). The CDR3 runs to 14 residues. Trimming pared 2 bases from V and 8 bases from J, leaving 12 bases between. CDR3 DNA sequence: TGTGCCAGCAGTTTAAGGCGGGGTTGGGAAAAACTGTTTTTT. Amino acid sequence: CASSLRRGWEKLFF.

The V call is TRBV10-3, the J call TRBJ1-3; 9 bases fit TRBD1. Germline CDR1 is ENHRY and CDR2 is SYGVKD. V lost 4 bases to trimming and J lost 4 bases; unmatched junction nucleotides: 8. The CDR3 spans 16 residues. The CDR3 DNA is TGTGCCATCAGTGGGCACAGGGGGCTCTCGGGAAACACCATATATTTT. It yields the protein CAISGHRGLSGNTIYF.

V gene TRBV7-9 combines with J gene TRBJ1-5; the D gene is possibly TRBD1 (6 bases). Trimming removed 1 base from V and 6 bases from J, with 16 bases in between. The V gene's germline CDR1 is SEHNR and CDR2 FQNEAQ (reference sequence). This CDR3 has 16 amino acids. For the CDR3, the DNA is TGTGCCAGCAGCTTAGGTGCGGGGGGACAATCTCAGCCCCAGCATTTT. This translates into CASSLGAGGQSQPQHF.

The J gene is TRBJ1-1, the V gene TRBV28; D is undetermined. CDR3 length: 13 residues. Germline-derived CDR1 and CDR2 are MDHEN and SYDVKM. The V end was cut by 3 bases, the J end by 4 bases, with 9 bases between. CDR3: CASSFNGGTEAFF. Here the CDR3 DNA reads TGTGCCAGCAGTTTCAACGGCGGCACTGAAGCTTTCTTT.

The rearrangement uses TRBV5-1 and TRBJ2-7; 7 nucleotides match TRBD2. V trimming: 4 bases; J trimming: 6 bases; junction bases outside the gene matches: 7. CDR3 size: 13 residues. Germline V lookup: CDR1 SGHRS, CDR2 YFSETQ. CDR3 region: CASSRGEGLEQYF. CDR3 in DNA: TGCGCCAGCAGCCGAGGGGAGGGCCTCGAGCAGTACTTC.

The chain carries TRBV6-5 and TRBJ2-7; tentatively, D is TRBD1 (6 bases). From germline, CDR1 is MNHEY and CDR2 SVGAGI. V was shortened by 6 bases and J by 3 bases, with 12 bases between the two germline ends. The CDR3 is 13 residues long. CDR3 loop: CASRAGAGYEQYF. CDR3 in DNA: TGTGCCAGCAGGGCAGGGGCGGGCTACGAGCAGTACTTC.

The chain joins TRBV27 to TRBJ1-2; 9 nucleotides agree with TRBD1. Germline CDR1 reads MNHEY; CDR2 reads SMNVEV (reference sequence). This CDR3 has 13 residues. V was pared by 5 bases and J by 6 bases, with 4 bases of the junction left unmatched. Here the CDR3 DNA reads TGTGCCAGCAGTATGGGACAGGGTCATGGCTACACCTTC. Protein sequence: CASSMGQGHGYTF.

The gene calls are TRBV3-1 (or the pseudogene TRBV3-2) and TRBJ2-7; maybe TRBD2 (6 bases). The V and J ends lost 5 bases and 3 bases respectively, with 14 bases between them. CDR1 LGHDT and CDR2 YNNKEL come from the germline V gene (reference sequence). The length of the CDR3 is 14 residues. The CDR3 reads CASSSPGEVYEQYF. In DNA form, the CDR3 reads TGTGCCAGCAGCTCACCGGGGGAGGTCTACGAGCAGTACTTC.

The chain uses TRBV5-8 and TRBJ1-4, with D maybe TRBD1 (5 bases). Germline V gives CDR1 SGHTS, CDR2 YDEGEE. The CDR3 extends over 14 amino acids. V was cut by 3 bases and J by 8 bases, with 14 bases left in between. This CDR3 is CASSWGLDGEKLFF. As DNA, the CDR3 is TGTGCCAGCAGCTGGGGACTAGACGGAGAAAAACTGTTTTTT.

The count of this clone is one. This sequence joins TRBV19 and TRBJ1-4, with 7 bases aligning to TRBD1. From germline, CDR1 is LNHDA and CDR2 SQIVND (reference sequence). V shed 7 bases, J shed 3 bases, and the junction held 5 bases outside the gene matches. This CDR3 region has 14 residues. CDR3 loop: CASTATGPNEKLFF. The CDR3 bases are TGTGCCAGTACCGCGACAGGGCCTAATGAAAAACTGTTTTTT.

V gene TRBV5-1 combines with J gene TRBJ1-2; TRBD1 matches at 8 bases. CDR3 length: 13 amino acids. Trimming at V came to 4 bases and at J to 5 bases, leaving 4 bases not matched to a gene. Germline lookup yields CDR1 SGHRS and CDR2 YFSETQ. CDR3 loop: CASSADRAYGYTF. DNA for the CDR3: TGCGCCAGCAGCGCGGACAGGGCGTATGGCTACACCTTC. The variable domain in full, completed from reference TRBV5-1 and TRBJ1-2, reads KAGVTQTPRYLIKTRGQQVTLSCSPISGHRSVSWYQQTPGQGLQFLFEYFSETQRNKGNFPGRFSGRQFSNSRSEMNVSTLELGDSALYLCASSADRAYGYTFGSGTRLTVV.

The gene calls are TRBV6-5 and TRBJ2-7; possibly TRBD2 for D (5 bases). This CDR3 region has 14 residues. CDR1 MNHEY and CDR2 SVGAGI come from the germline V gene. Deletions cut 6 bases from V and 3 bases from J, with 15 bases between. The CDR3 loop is CASRDGVSDYEQYF. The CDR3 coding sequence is TGTGCCAGCAGGGACGGGGTCTCGGACTACGAGCAGTACTTC.

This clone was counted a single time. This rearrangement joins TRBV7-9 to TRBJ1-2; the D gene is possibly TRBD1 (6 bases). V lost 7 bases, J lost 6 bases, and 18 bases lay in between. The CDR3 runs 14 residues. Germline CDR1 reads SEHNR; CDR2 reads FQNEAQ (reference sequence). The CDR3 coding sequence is TGTGCCAGCAAATCGTACACAGGGCTCCATGGCTACACCTTC. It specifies CASKSYTGLHGYTF. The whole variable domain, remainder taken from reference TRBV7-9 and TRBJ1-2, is DTGVSQNPRHKITKRGQNVTFRCDPISEHNRLYWYRQTLGQGPEFLTYFQNEAQLEKSRLLSDRFSAERPKGSFSTLEIQRTEQGDSAMYLCASKSYTGLHGYTFGSGTRLTVV.

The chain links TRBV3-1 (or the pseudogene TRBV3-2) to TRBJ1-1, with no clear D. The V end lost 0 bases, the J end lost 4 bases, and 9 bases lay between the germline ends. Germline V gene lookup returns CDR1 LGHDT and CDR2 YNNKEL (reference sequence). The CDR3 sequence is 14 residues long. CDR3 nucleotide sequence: TGTGCCAGCAGCCAAGATTCGGTGCGCACTGAAGCTTTCTTT. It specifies CASSQDSVRTEAFF.

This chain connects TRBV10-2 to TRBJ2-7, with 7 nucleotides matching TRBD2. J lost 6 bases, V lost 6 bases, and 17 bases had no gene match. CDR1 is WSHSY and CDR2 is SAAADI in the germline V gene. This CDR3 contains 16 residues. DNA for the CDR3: TGCGCCAGCAGCGCACCCCCCGGGACTACCCCGACCGAGCAGTACTTC. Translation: CASSAPPGTTPTEQYF.

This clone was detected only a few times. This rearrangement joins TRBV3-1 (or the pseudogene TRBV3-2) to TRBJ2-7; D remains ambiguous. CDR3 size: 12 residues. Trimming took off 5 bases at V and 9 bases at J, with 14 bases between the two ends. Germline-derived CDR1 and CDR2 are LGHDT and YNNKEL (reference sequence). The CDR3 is CASSFVKSVQYF. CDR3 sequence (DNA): TGTGCCAGCAGCTTTGTTAAGAGCGTGCAGTACTTC.

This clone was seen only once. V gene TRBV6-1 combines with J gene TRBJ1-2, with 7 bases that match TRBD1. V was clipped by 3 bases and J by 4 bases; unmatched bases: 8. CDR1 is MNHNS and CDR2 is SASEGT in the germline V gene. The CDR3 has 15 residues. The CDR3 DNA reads TGTGCCAGCAGTGACCCGCGGGACAGACTCTATGGCTACACCTTC. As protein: CASSDPRDRLYGYTF.

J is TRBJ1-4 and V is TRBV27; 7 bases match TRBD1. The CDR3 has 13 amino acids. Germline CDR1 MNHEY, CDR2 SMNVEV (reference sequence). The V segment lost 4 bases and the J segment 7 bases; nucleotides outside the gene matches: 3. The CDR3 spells CASSSDRVEKLFF. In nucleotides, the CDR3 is TGTGCCAGCAGTTCCGACAGGGTTGAAAAACTGTTTTTT.

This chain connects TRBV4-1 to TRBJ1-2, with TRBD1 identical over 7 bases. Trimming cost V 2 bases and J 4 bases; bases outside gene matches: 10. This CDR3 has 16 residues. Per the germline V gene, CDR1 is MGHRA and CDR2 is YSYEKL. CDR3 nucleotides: TGCGCCAGCAGCCAAAGCTGGACAGGCCTCTTCTATGGCTACACCTTC. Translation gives CASSQSWTGLFYGYTF.

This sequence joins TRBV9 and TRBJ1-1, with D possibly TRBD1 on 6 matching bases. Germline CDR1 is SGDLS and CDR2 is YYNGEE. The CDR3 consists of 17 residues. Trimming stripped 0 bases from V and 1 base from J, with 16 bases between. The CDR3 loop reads CASSVEGRGRENTEAFF. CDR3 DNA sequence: TGTGCCAGCAGCGTAGAGGGCAGGGGCAGGGAGAACACTGAAGCTTTCTTT.

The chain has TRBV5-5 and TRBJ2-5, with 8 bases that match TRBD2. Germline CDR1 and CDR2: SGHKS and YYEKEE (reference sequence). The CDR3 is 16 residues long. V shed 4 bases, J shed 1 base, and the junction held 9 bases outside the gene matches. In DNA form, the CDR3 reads TGTGCCAGCAGCACACACGGGGGGGGGCTCCAAGAGACCCAGTACTTC. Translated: CASSTHGGGLQETQYF.

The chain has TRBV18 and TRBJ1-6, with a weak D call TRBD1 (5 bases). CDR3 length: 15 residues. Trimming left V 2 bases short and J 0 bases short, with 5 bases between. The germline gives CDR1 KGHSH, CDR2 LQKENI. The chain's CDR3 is CASSPDSSYNSPLHF. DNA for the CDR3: TGTGCCAGCTCACCAGACAGCTCCTATAATTCACCCCTCCACTTT.

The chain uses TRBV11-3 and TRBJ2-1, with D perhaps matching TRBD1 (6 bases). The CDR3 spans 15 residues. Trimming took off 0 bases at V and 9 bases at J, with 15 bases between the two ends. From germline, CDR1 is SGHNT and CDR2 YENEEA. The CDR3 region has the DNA TGTGCCAGCAGCTTAGAGGGCCCAGGGGCCGGTGAGCAGTTCTTC. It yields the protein CASSLEGPGAGEQFF. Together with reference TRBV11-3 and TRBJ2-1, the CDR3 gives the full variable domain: EAGVVQSPRYKIIEKKQPVAFWCNPISGHNTLYWYLQNLGQGPELLIRYENEEAVDDSQLPKDRFSAERLKGVDSTLKIQPAELGDSAVYLCASSLEGPGAGEQFFGPGTRLTVL.